A single sample is the source of the 15 T cell receptor beta chains below, sequenced in a study of blood T cell repertoires in COVID-19. Produced via immunoSEQ multiplex PCR; TCRdb's table is partial and in-frame only. The sample has about 74,000 clones, 70% to 90% seen once. Sequencing was carried out using peripheral blood. The receptor set was obtained from a man aged 45-65 years with acute or convalescent COVID-19.

This clone has more than one count but fewer than ten. The gene calls are TRBV30 and TRBJ2-7, with a weak D call TRBD2 (5 bases). The CDR3 totals 14 residues. Trimming left V 2 bases short and J 2 bases short, with 13 bases between. Per the germline V gene, CDR1 is GTSNPN and CDR2 is SVGIG (reference sequence). The CDR3 DNA sequence: TGTGCCTGGAGTATGGGAACGGGGACCTACGAGCAGTACGTC. This gives the protein CAWSMGTGTYEQYV.

The J gene is TRBJ1-3, the V gene TRBV27; 9 nucleotides align to TRBD1. V gave up 6 bases and J gave up 4 bases; unmatched junction bases: 7. This CDR3 is built from 15 residues. Germline values: CDR1 MNHEY, CDR2 SMNVEV (reference sequence). For the CDR3, the DNA is TGTGCCAGCAGGCCCGGGACAGGGAGGGGAAACACCATATATTTT. Amino acids: CASRPGTGRGNTIYF.

CDR3 region: CASSQDRGPETQYF. The CDR3 nucleotides read TGTGCCAGCAGCCAAGACAGGGGGCCGGAGACCCAGTACTTC. The V call is TRBV3-1 (or the pseudogene TRBV3-2), the J call TRBJ2-5; the match to TRBD1 covers 8 bases. Per the germline V gene, CDR1 is LGHDT and CDR2 is YNNKEL (reference sequence). CDR3 length: 14 residues. V was clipped by 0 bases and J by 5 bases; unmatched bases: 2.

J is TRBJ2-1 and V is TRBV20-1, with unresolved D. The CDR3 is 11 residues long. Germline V CDR1 and CDR2: DFQATT, SNEGSKA (reference sequence). The V and J ends lost 7 bases and 8 bases respectively, with 12 bases between them. The DNA for the CDR3 is TGCAGTGTTCTCCTCCCCCATGAGCAGTTCTTC. It codes for CSVLLPHEQFF.

This chain links TRBV19 with TRBJ2-1, with a tentative D call TRBD1 (6 bases). V was shortened by 3 bases and J by 3 bases, with 9 bases between the two germline ends. Germline assignment: CDR1 LNHDA and CDR2 SQIVND (reference sequence). The CDR3 length is 14 residues. This CDR3 is CASSIRDNYNEQFF. CDR3 nucleotides: TGTGCCAGTAGTATTCGGGACAACTACAATGAGCAGTTCTTC.

The J gene is TRBJ1-5, the V gene TRBV28, with D unclear. This CDR3 region has 15 residues. The V and J ends lost 8 bases and 0 bases respectively, with 14 bases between them. Germline V gene data show CDR1 as MDHEN and CDR2 as SYDVKM. The DNA for the CDR3 is TGTGCCAGCGCCCCCGGGGATTATAGCAATCAGCCCCAGCATTTT. Its translation is CASAPGDYSNQPQHF.

The rearrangement uses TRBV6-6 and TRBJ1-5, with D possibly TRBD1 on 6 matching bases. The CDR3 is 14 amino acids. Trimming pared 5 bases from V and 2 bases from J, leaving 10 bases between. Per germline, CDR1 MNHNY and CDR2 SVGAGI (reference sequence). The CDR3 nucleotides read TGTGCCAGCAGTCCAGAGGGGGGCAATCAGCCCCAGCATTTT. The encoded protein is CASSPEGGNQPQHF.

The rearrangement links TRBV7-8 to TRBJ1-2; D is possibly TRBD1 (5 bases). Germline V gene lookup returns CDR1 SGHVS and CDR2 FQNEAQ. V was shortened by 0 bases and J by 7 bases, with 15 bases between the two germline ends. CDR3 length equals 15 residues. The CDR3 DNA reads as TGTGCCAGCAGCTTAGCGCCGGGGACTTCAAGTGGCTACACCTTC. Encoded protein: CASSLAPGTSSGYTF.

This rearrangement joins TRBV27 to TRBJ2-3; tentative D call: TRBD2 (6 bases). CDR3 length equals 17 residues. Germline CDR1 MNHEY, CDR2 SMNVEV (reference sequence). V was cut by 3 bases and J by 3 bases, with 19 bases left in between. The CDR3, as DNA: TGTGCCAGCAGTTTCAGCCAGGGCGGGGCAGCAACAGATACGCAGTATTTT. This codes for CASSFSQGGAATDTQYF.

The chain combines TRBV29-1 with TRBJ2-1; a weak D match, TRBD1 (5 bases). The CDR3 covers 15 residues. V lost 5 bases and J lost 5, with 19 bases in between. Germline assignment: CDR1 SQVTM and CDR2 ANQGSEA. The chain's CDR3 is CSVRVQGPSDNEQFF. CDR3 in DNA: TGCAGCGTTAGGGTCCAGGGTCCCAGCGACAATGAGCAGTTCTTC.

The V and J genes are TRBV7-9 and TRBJ2-2; D perhaps matches TRBD2 (5 bases). The V gene's germline CDR1 is SEHNR and CDR2 FQNEAQ (reference sequence). This CDR3 has 16 amino acids. Trimming stripped 3 bases from V and 0 bases from J, with 11 bases between. The CDR3 sequence: CASSFYWGANTGELFF. The DNA of the CDR3 is TGTGCCAGCAGCTTTTATTGGGGAGCGAACACCGGGGAGCTGTTTTTT.

The genes are TRBV3-1 (or the pseudogene TRBV3-2) and TRBJ2-7; 8 nucleotides agree with TRBD1. The CDR3 contains 14 residues. The V gene end was trimmed by 0 bases and the J gene end by 6 bases; junction bases not matched to a gene: 4. CDR1 LGHDT and CDR2 YNNKEL come from the germline V gene (reference sequence). CDR3: CASSQDRGLGEQYF. CDR3 nucleotides: TGTGCCAGCAGCCAAGACAGGGGGCTGGGCGAGCAGTACTTC.

This chain connects TRBV5-1 to TRBJ1-6; D gene ambiguous. Trimming took 0 bases from V and 9 from J, leaving 4 bases between them. Germline assignment: CDR1 SGHRS and CDR2 YFSETQ. The CDR3 is 12 residues long. The CDR3 here is CASSLGGSPLHF. The CDR3 DNA reads as TGCGCCAGCAGCTTGGGCGGTTCACCCCTCCACTTT. Full variable domain (outside the CDR3, taken from reference TRBV5-1 and TRBJ1-6): KAGVTQTPRYLIKTRGQQVTLSCSPISGHRSVSWYQQTPGQGLQFLFEYFSETQRNKGNFPGRFSGRQFSNSRSEMNVSTLELGDSALYLCASSLGGSPLHFGNGTRLTVT.

This rearrangement joins TRBV6-6 to TRBJ2-7; TRBD1 agrees at 8 bases. J was trimmed by 2 bases and V by 7 bases; bases with no gene match: 7. The CDR3 is 14 amino acids. Germline V lookup: CDR1 MNHNY, CDR2 SVGAGI (reference sequence). The CDR3 DNA is TGTGCCAGCAAGACAGGGGACCGGCCCTACGAGCAGTACTTC. This gives the protein CASKTGDRPYEQYF.

The rearrangement links TRBV7-3 to TRBJ2-5; D not certain. This CDR3 has 13 amino acids. Between the trimmed V and J ends, which lost 5 bases and 5 bases, there was a span of 12 bases. Germline V lookup: CDR1 SGHTA, CDR2 FQGTGA. CDR3 amino acids: CASSPTLGETQYF. CDR3 nucleotides: TGTGCCAGCAGCCCGACCCTCGGGGAGACCCAGTACTTC.